This entry is about one T cell receptor beta chain. This CDR3 comprises 16 residues. Germline V gene lookup returns CDR1 LGHDT and CDR2 YNNKEL (reference sequence). J gave up 3 bases and V 2 bases, and 6 bases lay outside the gene matches. The data are from a study of blood T cell repertoires in COVID-19. Study processing details: Cell counts per sample came from amplifying reference gene primers. Some clones are missing from TCRdb's copy, which holds only in-frame ones; the method was immunoSEQ multiplex PCR. The V and J calls and clone size were taken over from that table, and D and trimming were inferred from the DNA. This table has about 130,000 clones, about four fifths appearing once.

Sequenced input: peripheral blood. This TCR was sampled from a man in his forties with active or convalescent COVID-19. The chain recombines TRBV3-1 (or the pseudogene TRBV3-2) with TRBJ2-2; TRBD1 matches 7 bases. DNA of the CDR3: TGTGCCAGCAGCCAAATCAGGGGGATGTACACCGGGGAGCTGTTTTTT. Protein sequence: CASSQIRGMYTGELFF.